A selection of T cell receptor beta chains follows, all from one sample in a study of T cell repertoires in cytomegalovirus infection. These TCRs are of unknown antigen specificity. MiXCR was run by TCRdb on the reads, yielding one entry per CDR3 protein. The data hold around 81,000 distinct CDR3 sequences, with roughly 40% observed a single time. The material sequenced was CD8+ T cells from cultured PBMCs, taken from culture after CMV antigen stimulation. Receptors were obtained from a human donor in good health (CMV status not recorded). Some clones in this sample may be carry-over from other donors' samples. Both conserved end residues are part of each CDR3. A D gene is named only where the DNA matches it firmly. Not all rows give a size; the values are once, few, many and, for expanded clones, a class.

clone_size: .
j_call: TRBJ2-7
d_call: TRBD1
v_call: TRBV6-1
cdr3_nt: TGTGCCAGCAGCAGAGAGACAGGGGGCTCTTACGAGCAGTACTTC
cdr3_aa: CASSRETGGSYEQYF

clone_size: .
j_call: TRBJ1-5
d_call: TRBD1
v_call: TRBV28
cdr3_nt: TGTGCCAGCAGTTTTCTAGGTGACAGGGGGTATTTT
cdr3_aa: CASSFLGDRGYF

clone_size: .
j_call: TRBJ2-7
d_call: .
v_call: TRBV27
cdr3_nt: TGTGCCAGCAGTTTGCTTGGGGGGCCCGGTCGGGAGCAGTACTTC
cdr3_aa: CASSLLGGPGREQYF

clone_size: .
j_call: TRBJ1-1
d_call: .
v_call: TRBV28
cdr3_nt: TGTGCCAGCAGGACCCCCGGGGGGCCGGGGGCTGAAGCTTTCTTT
cdr3_aa: CASRTPGGPGAEAFF

clone_size: .
j_call: TRBJ1-4
d_call: .
v_call: TRBV4-3
cdr3_nt: TGCGCCAGCAGTAGAAACCGCGTTCCTGCTAGGGAAAAACTGTTTTTT
cdr3_aa: CASSRNRVPAREKLFF

clone_size: few
j_call: TRBJ1-2
d_call: TRBD1
v_call: TRBV12-3/TRBV12-4
cdr3_nt: TGTGCCAGCAGTCCTCTTGGACAGGGGGCGGAAGGCTACACCTTC
cdr3_aa: CASSPLGQGAEGYTF

clone_size: .
j_call: TRBJ2-7
d_call: TRBD2
v_call: TRBV7-9
cdr3_nt: TGTGCCAGCAGCCAAAACCCTAGCGGGGGGGCCTACGAGCAGTACTTC
cdr3_aa: CASSQNPSGGAYEQYF

clone_size: few
j_call: TRBJ2-7
d_call: TRBD2
v_call: TRBV6-2/TRBV6-3
cdr3_nt: TGTGCCAGCAGTTACCCCGCTAAAAGCGGGGGCTACGAGCAGTACTTC
cdr3_aa: CASSYPAKSGGYEQYF

clone_size: few
j_call: TRBJ2-3
d_call: .
v_call: TRBV7-6
cdr3_nt: TGTGCCAGCAGCTCCGCGGGGAACACAGATACGCAGTATTTT
cdr3_aa: CASSSAGNTDTQYF

clone_size: few
j_call: TRBJ2-7
d_call: TRBD1
v_call: TRBV7-6
cdr3_nt: TGTGCCAGCAGCTTCCCCCCTGGGGACAGGGTTTACGAGCAGTACTTC
cdr3_aa: CASSFPPGDRVYEQYF

clone_size: .
j_call: TRBJ1-1
d_call: .
v_call: TRBV2
cdr3_nt: TGTGCCAGCCTTGGTCCGGTTGAAGCTTTCTTT
cdr3_aa: CASLGPVEAFF

clone_size: .
j_call: TRBJ1-4
d_call: .
v_call: TRBV7-3
cdr3_nt: TGTGCCAGCAGCCTTGGGGCCCTGACAGAGCCTAATGAAAAACTGTTTTTT
cdr3_aa: CASSLGALTEPNEKLFF

clone_size: few
j_call: TRBJ2-7
d_call: .
v_call: TRBV27
cdr3_nt: TGTGCCAGCATAAAAGACAGGAGCTCCTACGAGCAGTACTTC
cdr3_aa: CASIKDRSSYEQYF

clone_size: .
j_call: TRBJ2-7
d_call: TRBD1
v_call: TRBV2
cdr3_nt: TGTGCCAGCAGTGAAGGACAGGGAAGGGCGGACGAGCAGTACTTC
cdr3_aa: CASSEGQGRADEQYF

clone_size: .
j_call: TRBJ2-1
d_call: .
v_call: TRBV6-2/TRBV6-3
cdr3_nt: TGTGCCAGCAGTTATCTGACTCACTCCTACAATGAGCAGTTCTTC
cdr3_aa: CASSYLTHSYNEQFF

clone_size: many
j_call: TRBJ2-5
d_call: .
v_call: TRBV6-4
cdr3_nt: TGTGCCAGCAGTCCGCGAGCGGGTGTACAAGAGACCCAGTACTTC
cdr3_aa: CASSPRAGVQETQYF

clone_size: .
j_call: TRBJ1-2
d_call: .
v_call: TRBV12-3/TRBV12-4
cdr3_nt: TGTGCCAGCAAGGACAGCGGATTTAACTATGGCTACACCTTC
cdr3_aa: CASKDSGFNYGYTF

clone_size: .
j_call: TRBJ2-1
d_call: TRBD2
v_call: TRBV6-2/TRBV6-3
cdr3_nt: TGTGCCAGCAGCCCCGAGACTAGCCCATACAATGAGCAGTTCTTC
cdr3_aa: CASSPETSPYNEQFF

clone_size: .
j_call: TRBJ2-5
d_call: TRBD1
v_call: TRBV10-3
cdr3_nt: TGTGCCATCAGTGTCGGGACAGGGGGCTTTGAGACCCAGTACTTC
cdr3_aa: CAISVGTGGFETQYF

clone_size: few
j_call: TRBJ2-5
d_call: TRBD2
v_call: TRBV2
cdr3_nt: TGTGCTAGCAGTGAACGTGGCAGGGAGGGAGAGACCCAGTACTTC
cdr3_aa: CASSERGREGETQYF

clone_size: once
j_call: TRBJ2-1
d_call: TRBD2
v_call: TRBV29-1
cdr3_nt: TGCAGCGTCCACACCGGGACTAGCGGCTACAATGAGCAGTTCTTC
cdr3_aa: CSVHTGTSGYNEQFF

clone_size: .
j_call: TRBJ2-1
d_call: .
v_call: TRBV2
cdr3_nt: TGTGCCAGGTTCGAGGGGAGTGAGCAGTTCTTC
cdr3_aa: CARFEGSEQFF

clone_size: .
j_call: TRBJ2-7
d_call: .
v_call: TRBV7-6
cdr3_nt: TGTGCCAGCAGCCTCCCCCGGGACGAGCAGTACTTC
cdr3_aa: CASSLPRDEQYF

clone_size: .
j_call: TRBJ1-1
d_call: TRBD1
v_call: TRBV19
cdr3_nt: TGTGCCAGTAGCCTGGGACAGACGAACACTGAAGCTTTCTTT
cdr3_aa: CASSLGQTNTEAFF

clone_size: many
j_call: TRBJ2-1
d_call: TRBD2
v_call: TRBV7-2
cdr3_nt: TGTGCCAGCAGCCCAAATAGCGGGGGACACAATGAGCAGTTCTTC
cdr3_aa: CASSPNSGGHNEQFF

clone_size: .
j_call: TRBJ1-1
d_call: TRBD1
v_call: TRBV7-9
cdr3_nt: TGTGCCAGCAGCTTATTGACAGGGAAGATGACTGAAGCTTTCTTT
cdr3_aa: CASSLLTGKMTEAFF

clone_size: .
j_call: TRBJ2-7
d_call: TRBD2
v_call: TRBV7-2
cdr3_nt: TGTGCCAGCAGCCCCGGACTAGGAGGGAGCGAGCAGTACTTC
cdr3_aa: CASSPGLGGSEQYF

clone_size: .
j_call: TRBJ2-1
d_call: .
v_call: TRBV6-6
cdr3_nt: TGTGCCAGCAGCCACGCCCCAGGGGTCTACTACAATGAGCAGTTCTTC
cdr3_aa: CASSHAPGVYYNEQFF

clone_size: .
j_call: TRBJ1-1
d_call: .
v_call: TRBV7-9
cdr3_nt: TGTGCCAGCAGCTTATTTAGGGGCATGAACACTGAAGCTTTCTTT
cdr3_aa: CASSLFRGMNTEAFF

clone_size: .
j_call: TRBJ2-1
d_call: .
v_call: TRBV4-1
cdr3_nt: TGCGCCAGCAGCCAAGATCTGCGAGGGGCACCCATCAATGAGCAGTTCTTC
cdr3_aa: CASSQDLRGAPINEQFF

clone_size: .
j_call: TRBJ1-6
d_call: .
v_call: TRBV7-8
cdr3_nt: TGTGCCAGCAGCTACCCCCGGGAGGGCAGGGGTAATTCACCCCTCCACTTT
cdr3_aa: CASSYPREGRGNSPLHF

clone_size: few
j_call: TRBJ1-1
d_call: .
v_call: TRBV4-3
cdr3_nt: TGCGCCAGCAGCCAAGAGGTCCTATACACTGAAGCTTTCTTT
cdr3_aa: CASSQEVLYTEAFF

clone_size: few
j_call: TRBJ2-3
d_call: .
v_call: TRBV6-6
cdr3_nt: TGTGCCAGCAGTGACGAGCAGGAGGATACGCAGTATTTT
cdr3_aa: CASSDEQEDTQYF

clone_size: .
j_call: TRBJ1-2
d_call: .
v_call: TRBV18
cdr3_nt: TGTGCCAGCTCACCCGGGCCCACGACGGACTATGGCTACACCTTC
cdr3_aa: CASSPGPTTDYGYTF

clone_size: few
j_call: TRBJ2-1
d_call: TRBD2
v_call: TRBV7-6
cdr3_nt: TGTGCCAGCAGCCGTCGATCTGGGACTAGCGGGGCCTATGAGCAGTTCTTC
cdr3_aa: CASSRRSGTSGAYEQFF

clone_size: .
j_call: TRBJ2-7
d_call: .
v_call: TRBV7-8
cdr3_nt: TGTGCCAGCAGCCAAACAGGAATTACCTCCTACGAGCAGTACTTC
cdr3_aa: CASSQTGITSYEQYF

clone_size: many
j_call: TRBJ1-4
d_call: .
v_call: TRBV7-6
cdr3_nt: TGTGCCAGCAGCTTCAGCGGACCTGAAAAACTGTTTTTT
cdr3_aa: CASSFSGPEKLFF

clone_size: large
j_call: TRBJ2-1
d_call: .
v_call: TRBV29-1
cdr3_nt: TGCAGCGTTGAAGGCATGACGGAGGGTTTAGGGATTTACAATGAGCAGTTCTTC
cdr3_aa: CSVEGMTEGLGIYNEQFF

clone_size: few
j_call: TRBJ2-7
d_call: TRBD1
v_call: TRBV7-9
cdr3_nt: TGTGCCAGCAGCTTCGGGACAGGGGTCAACGAGCAGTACTTC
cdr3_aa: CASSFGTGVNEQYF

clone_size: .
j_call: TRBJ1-1
d_call: TRBD1
v_call: TRBV2
cdr3_nt: TGTGCCAGCAGGGAACAGGGGTTAGCTGAAGCTTTCTTT
cdr3_aa: CASREQGLAEAFF

clone_size: .
j_call: TRBJ1-2
d_call: .
v_call: TRBV10-3
cdr3_nt: TGTGCCATCAGCGCGACAGCTAACTATGGCTACACCTTC
cdr3_aa: CAISATANYGYTF

clone_size: .
j_call: TRBJ1-1
d_call: .
v_call: TRBV4-2
cdr3_nt: TGTGCCAGCAGCCAATCCGGGTGGGGGGAATGGGGTAACACTGAAGCTTTCTTT
cdr3_aa: CASSQSGWGEWGNTEAFF

clone_size: .
j_call: TRBJ2-2
d_call: TRBD2
v_call: TRBV27
cdr3_nt: TGTGCCAGCAGCCAGACTAGCGGGGGGGCCAGTTCCGGGGAGCTGTTTTTT
cdr3_aa: CASSQTSGGASSGELFF

clone_size: few
j_call: TRBJ2-6
d_call: .
v_call: TRBV6-6
cdr3_nt: TGTGCCAGCAGTGTACCAGTCGTAGCGGCCAACGTCCTGACTTTC
cdr3_aa: CASSVPVVAANVLTF

clone_size: .
j_call: TRBJ2-3
d_call: TRBD2
v_call: TRBV2
cdr3_nt: TGTGCCAGTCCAGTCCGGGGGGGACCCCGTGCTAGCACAGATACGCAGTATTTT
cdr3_aa: CASPVRGGPRASTDTQYF

clone_size: .
j_call: TRBJ2-5
d_call: .
v_call: TRBV19
cdr3_nt: TGTGCCAGTAGTGAACAGGGAGGTGGGGAGACCCAGTACTTC
cdr3_aa: CASSEQGGGETQYF

clone_size: few
j_call: TRBJ2-5
d_call: .
v_call: TRBV19
cdr3_nt: TGTGCCAGTAGTATTACGAATCAAGAGACCCAGTACTTC
cdr3_aa: CASSITNQETQYF

clone_size: few
j_call: TRBJ2-1
d_call: .
v_call: TRBV10-3
cdr3_nt: TGTGCCATCCTTCGGGAGCCAGCTAATGAGCAGTTCTTC
cdr3_aa: CAILREPANEQFF

clone_size: few
j_call: TRBJ2-3
d_call: TRBD2
v_call: TRBV7-3
cdr3_nt: TGTGCCAGCAGCTTAACAAGCGGGGGGGCAACAGATACGCAGTATTTT
cdr3_aa: CASSLTSGGATDTQYF

clone_size: .
j_call: TRBJ1-2
d_call: TRBD1
v_call: TRBV7-8
cdr3_nt: TGTGCCAGCAGCTCGGGACAGCCGACGACCTTC
cdr3_aa: CASSSGQPTTF

clone_size: once
j_call: TRBJ2-1
d_call: .
v_call: TRBV4-1
cdr3_nt: TGCACCAGCAGCCCAAGCATCGGCAGTTCAATCGGGGAGCAGTTCTTC
cdr3_aa: CTSSPSIGSSIGEQFF